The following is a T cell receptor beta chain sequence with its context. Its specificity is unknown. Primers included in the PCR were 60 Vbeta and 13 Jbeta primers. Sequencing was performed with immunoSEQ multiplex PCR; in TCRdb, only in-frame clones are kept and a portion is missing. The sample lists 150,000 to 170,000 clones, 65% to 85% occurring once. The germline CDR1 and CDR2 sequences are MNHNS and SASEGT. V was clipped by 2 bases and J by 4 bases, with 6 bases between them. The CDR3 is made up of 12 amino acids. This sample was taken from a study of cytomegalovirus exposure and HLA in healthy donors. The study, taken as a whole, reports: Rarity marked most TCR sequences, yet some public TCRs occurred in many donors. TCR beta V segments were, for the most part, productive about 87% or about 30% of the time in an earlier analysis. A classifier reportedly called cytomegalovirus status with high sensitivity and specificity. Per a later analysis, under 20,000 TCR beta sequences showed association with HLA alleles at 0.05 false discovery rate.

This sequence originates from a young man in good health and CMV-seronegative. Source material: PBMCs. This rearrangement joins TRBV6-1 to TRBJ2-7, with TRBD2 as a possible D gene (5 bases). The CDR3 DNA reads TGTGCCAGCAGTGAACCGGGGTACGAGCAGTACGTC. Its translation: CASSEPGYEQYV.